The 27 T cell receptor beta chains below all came from one sample that was sequenced in a study of cytomegalovirus exposure and HLA in healthy donors. The PCR ran on 60 Vbeta and 13 Jbeta primers. The method was immunoSEQ multiplex PCR; TCRdb's version includes in-frame clones alone and lacks a portion of them. Of roughly 140,000 clones in the sample, approximately 80% are singletons; the top ten hold about 6.8%. The specimen was PBMCs. Source of these receptors: a woman in her thirties or forties in good health and CMV-seropositive.

The gene calls are TRBV5-4 and TRBJ2-7; 9 nucleotides match TRBD1. V shed 4 bases, J shed 2 bases, and the junction held 7 bases outside the gene matches. Germline V CDR1 and CDR2: SGHNT, YYREEE (reference sequence). The CDR3 is 15 residues long. DNA for the CDR3: TGTGCCAGCAGCCGGGACAGGGCGTACGCCTACGAGCAGTACTTC. Protein sequence: CASSRDRAYAYEQYF.

The chain joins TRBV6-6 to TRBJ2-7, with 11 bases fitting TRBD2. Looked up from germline, CDR1 is MNHNY and CDR2 is SVGAGI (reference sequence). The CDR3 has 14 amino acids. J lost 3 bases, V lost 5 bases, and 3 bases had no gene match. Here the CDR3 DNA reads TGTGCCAGCAGTATGACTAGCGGGAACTACGAGCAGTACTTC. Its translation is CASSMTSGNYEQYF.

The CDR3: CATTSGTSGRGWNEQFF. Here the CDR3 DNA reads TGTGCCACCACTTCCGGGACTAGCGGGAGGGGGTGGAATGAGCAGTTCTTC. This chain joins TRBV15 and TRBJ2-1; 16 bases fit TRBD2. The germline gives CDR1 LNHNV, CDR2 YYDKDF (reference sequence). The CDR3 runs 17 residues. V shed 7 bases and J 7 bases; nucleotides not matched to a gene: 10.

J is TRBJ2-1 and V is TRBV6-1; possible D gene TRBD2, 5 bases. Between the trimmed V and J ends, which lost 7 bases and 4 bases, there was a span of 17 bases. The CDR3 totals 15 residues. Germline loops: CDR1 MNHNS, CDR2 SASEGT. The CDR3 region has the DNA TGTGCCAGCACCCAAGGATGGGAGAGGTACAATGAGCAGTTCTTC. Translation: CASTQGWERYNEQFF.

V gene TRBV11-3 combines with J gene TRBJ2-3, with a possible D match to TRBD1 (5 bases). V was shortened by 5 bases and J by 0 bases, with 24 bases between the two germline ends. CDR1 and CDR2 from the germline V gene are SGHNT and YENEEA. CDR3 length equals 19 residues. The CDR3 nucleotides read TGTGCCAGCAGCGAGCCTGCCCAAGGGGCCGTAACTAGCACAGATACGCAGTATTTT. It encodes CASSEPAQGAVTSTDTQYF.

This clone was seen a single time. This chain links TRBV29-1 with TRBJ2-3; unclear D gene. V shed 4 bases and J shed 2 bases, with 10 bases lying between them. The CDR3 is made up of 13 amino acids. Germline V gene data show CDR1 as SQVTM and CDR2 as ANQGSEA. Here the CDR3 reads CSVGSVLTDTQYF. The CDR3 coding sequence is TGCAGCGTTGGTTCGGTTCTCACAGATACGCAGTATTTT.

In this sample, this clone turned up once. The chain combines TRBV7-3 with TRBJ2-5; the D gene is possibly TRBD2 (6 bases). V lost 4 bases, J lost 5 bases, and 11 bases lay in between. Per germline, CDR1 SGHTA and CDR2 FQGTGA. The CDR3 loop spans 13 amino acids. In nucleotides, the CDR3 is TGTGCCAGCAGCTCCACTGGGAGGGAGACCCAGTACTTC. This sequence encodes CASSSTGRETQYF.

Points on this clone: Other nucleotide sequences from this sample produce the same CDR3. The chain recombines TRBV6-1 with TRBJ1-3; D gene uncertain. V dropped 2 bases and J dropped 1 base, with 6 bases sitting between them. The CDR3 runs 14 residues. The V gene's germline CDR1 is MNHNS and CDR2 SASEGT. The CDR3: CASSELSSGNTIYF. The CDR3, as DNA: TGTGCCAGCAGTGAACTGAGTTCTGGAAACACCATATATTTT.

This chain uses TRBV18 with TRBJ2-1; TRBD2 matches at 8 bases. The V gene's germline CDR1 is KGHSH and CDR2 LQKENI. There are 15 residues in the CDR3. V dropped 0 bases and J dropped 7; count of bases not matched to a gene: 5. The CDR3 reads CASSPPSGSWNEQFF. CDR3 sequence (DNA): TGTGCCAGCTCACCACCCAGCGGGAGTTGGAATGAGCAGTTCTTC.

This sequence joins TRBV5-6 and TRBJ2-3; unclear D gene. The CDR3 sequence is 16 residues long. Germline loops: CDR1 SGHDT, CDR2 YYEEEE. The V end was cut by 6 bases, the J end by 0 bases, with 17 bases between. CDR3 DNA sequence: TGTGCCAGCACCTCGAGCGTGGCCGCTAGCACAGATACGCAGTATTTT. This translates into CASTSSVAASTDTQYF. The full variable domain, its missing parts supplied by reference TRBV5-6 and TRBJ2-3, is DAGVTQSPTHLIKTRGQQVTLRCSPKSGHDTVSWYQQALGQGPQFIFQYYEEEERQRGNFPDRFSGHQFPNYSSELNVNALLLGDSALYLCASTSSVAASTDTQYFGPGTRLTVL.

The chain joins TRBV4-1 to TRBJ2-2, with D unclear. This CDR3 region has 16 residues. Germline V gene lookup returns CDR1 MGHRA and CDR2 YSYEKL. Between the trimmed V and J ends, which lost 1 base and 5 bases, there was a span of 14 bases. CDR3 in amino acids: CASSQVASPSTGELFF. The CDR3 DNA reads TGCGCCAGCAGCCAAGTGGCCTCTCCTTCAACCGGGGAGCTGTTTTTT.

V gene TRBV6-5 combines with J gene TRBJ2-1, with D perhaps TRBD2 (6 bases). Germline values: CDR1 MNHEY, CDR2 SVGAGI. Trimming left V 4 bases short and J 3 bases short, with 13 bases between. This CDR3 comprises 15 residues. This CDR3 reads CASSLLAPLYNEQFF. The CDR3 DNA reads as TGTGCCAGCAGTTTACTAGCACCCCTCTACAATGAGCAGTTCTTC.

This chain joins TRBV6-1 and TRBJ2-4; a weak D match, TRBD2 (6 bases). CDR1 and CDR2 from the germline V gene are MNHNS and SASEGT. Trimming took off 3 bases at V and 0 bases at J, with 9 bases between the two ends. This CDR3 contains 15 residues. CDR3 nucleotide sequence: TGTGCCAGCAGTGAGAAGCGGGTAGCCAAAAACATTCAGTACTTC. Translation: CASSEKRVAKNIQYF.

In its sample, this clone was seen once. The chain has TRBV14 and TRBJ2-3; no reliable D call. Trimming pared 0 bases from V and 2 bases from J, leaving 12 bases between. In germline, CDR1 is SGHDN, CDR2 FVKESK. The CDR3 runs to 16 residues. CDR3 nucleotides: TGTGCCAGCAGCCAAGATCTGACTTTCCCCACAGATACGCAGTATTTT. This codes for CASSQDLTFPTDTQYF. The full variable domain, in which reference TRBV14 and TRBJ2-3 provide the parts outside the CDR3, is EAGVTQFPSHSVIEKGQTVTLRCDPISGHDNLYWYRRVMGKEIKFLLHFVKESKQDESGMPNNRFLAERTGGTYSTLKVQPAELEDSGVYFCASSQDLTFPTDTQYFGPGTRLTVL.

The V and J genes are TRBV4-1 and TRBJ2-1; 11 bases agree with TRBD2. The CDR3 extends over 16 amino acids. CDR1 MGHRA and CDR2 YSYEKL come from the germline V gene. V shed 0 bases and J 9 bases; nucleotides not matched to a gene: 7. CDR3 residues: CASSQDLTSGSREQFF. In nucleotides, the CDR3 is TGCGCCAGCAGCCAAGATTTAACTAGCGGGAGTCGTGAGCAGTTCTTC.

This clone occurred a few times. The chain is built from TRBV21-1 and TRBJ2-7; TRBD1, the table's D call, was not compared with the DNA. TRBV21-1 is marked as a pseudogene. The CDR3 runs 15 residues. CDR3 amino acids: CASSEKAGNLYEQYF. The CDR3 DNA follows: TGTGCCAGCAGCGAGAAGGCAGGGAACCTCTACGAGCAGTACTTC.

The chain joins TRBV7-2 to TRBJ1-2; TRBD1 matches at 8 bases. From germline, CDR1 is SGHTA and CDR2 FQGNSA. V lost 3 bases to trimming and J lost 8 bases; unmatched junction nucleotides: 8. This CDR3 region has 14 residues. CDR3 in amino acids: CASSFDRGSRGYTF. The CDR3 nucleotides read TGTGCCAGCAGCTTTGACAGGGGTTCAAGAGGCTACACCTTC.

This clone turned up a few times. This rearrangement joins TRBV6-5 to TRBJ2-7, with D possibly TRBD1 on 6 matching bases. Germline-derived CDR1 and CDR2 are MNHEY and SVGAGI. V was cut by 0 bases and J by 4 bases, with 16 bases left in between. The CDR3 contains 16 residues. The CDR3 spells CASSYSRGRGSYEQYF. CDR3 sequence (DNA): TGTGCCAGCAGTTACTCAAGGGGGAGAGGAAGTTACGAGCAGTACTTC.

The chain employs TRBV7-9 and TRBJ2-3; 7 positions agree with TRBD1. V lost 4 bases to trimming and J lost 2 bases; unmatched junction nucleotides: 6. This CDR3 comprises 15 residues. Germline V gene lookup returns CDR1 SEHNR and CDR2 FQNEAQ (reference sequence). CDR3 region: CASSWTGGSTDTQYF. CDR3 in DNA: TGTGCCAGCAGCTGGACAGGTGGGTCCACAGATACGCAGTATTTT.

The chain employs TRBV6-4 and TRBJ2-3, with 13 bases matching TRBD2. Germline CDR1 is MRHNA and CDR2 is SNTAGT. V lost 8 bases and J lost 4; bases outside the gene matches: 6. CDR3 size: 15 residues. CDR3 amino acids: CASARTSGSSDTQYF. CDR3 bases: TGTGCCAGCGCCCGGACTAGCGGGAGTTCAGATACGCAGTATTTT.

This chain uses TRBV18 with TRBJ1-4; D perhaps matches TRBD1 (6 bases). The germline V gene encodes CDR1 KGHSH and CDR2 LQKENI. CDR3 length equals 15 residues. Trimming cost V 6 bases and J 5 bases, with 16 bases left between them. The CDR3 DNA reads TGTGCCAGCTCGGTTAGCAGGGACAAGAATGAAAAACTGTTTTTT. Its protein product is CASSVSRDKNEKLFF. The entire variable domain, with the rest obtained from reference TRBV18 and TRBJ1-4, is as follows: NAGVMQNPRHLVRRRGQEARLRCSPMKGHSHVYWYRQLPEEGLKFMVYLQKENIIDESGMPKERFSAEFPKEGPSILRIQQVVRGDSAAYFCASSVSRDKNEKLFFGSGTQLSVL.

This clone was counted once. The V gene is TRBV19, the J gene TRBJ2-7, with 8 bases that match TRBD2. Germline V gene lookup returns CDR1 LNHDA and CDR2 SQIVND (reference sequence). V lost 5 bases and J lost 3; bases outside the gene matches: 9. CDR3 size: 15 residues. In nucleotides, the CDR3 is TGTGCCAGTAGTCCTCTGGGAGCGGGAGTCTACGAGCAGTACTTC. Translating gives CASSPLGAGVYEQYF.

This clone was counted only a few times. The V gene is TRBV5-1, the J gene TRBJ2-4, with D tentatively TRBD1 (6 bases). Germline lookup yields CDR1 SGHRS and CDR2 YFSETQ. This CDR3 contains 18 residues. With 0 bases removed from V and 1 base from J, the gap between germline ends came to 17 bases. CDR3 bases: TGCGCCAGCAGCTTGGGGGGGCTGGGGATCGGGGCCAAAAACATTCAGTACTTC. Residues: CASSLGGLGIGAKNIQYF.

This clone was seen just once. The V call is TRBV9, the J call TRBJ2-2; tentatively, D is TRBD1 (5 bases). In germline, CDR1 is SGDLS, CDR2 YYNGEE. This CDR3 is 17 amino acids long. V lost 3 bases and J lost 0, with 15 bases in between. The CDR3 reads CASSARPGWPNTGELFF. CDR3 in DNA: TGTGCCAGCAGCGCCCGACCAGGGTGGCCGAACACCGGGGAGCTGTTTTTT.

This clone was found many times. The chain has TRBV6-6 and TRBJ2-7; no reliable D call. CDR3 size: 12 residues. Germline CDR1 MNHNY, CDR2 SVGAGI (reference sequence). V gave up 6 bases and J gave up 5 bases, with 11 bases separating them. For the CDR3, the DNA is TGTGCCAGCAGCCGCCCTAGAAACGAGCAGTACTTC. Its protein is CASSRPRNEQYF.

The chain links TRBV11-2 to TRBJ2-5; TRBD1 is a possible D gene (6 bases). V was pared by 5 bases and J by 3 bases, with 16 bases between. The CDR3 is 15 residues long. Germline V CDR1 and CDR2: SGHAT, FQNNGV. CDR3 residues: CASSLGTPVEETQYF. The CDR3 DNA sequence: TGTGCCAGCAGCCTCGGGACACCGGTCGAAGAGACCCAGTACTTC.

The rearrangement joins TRBV5-1 to TRBJ2-1; the match to TRBD1 covers 10 bases. The V gene's germline CDR1 is SGHRS and CDR2 YFSETQ. The V segment lost 4 bases and the J segment 11 bases; nucleotides outside the gene matches: 3. This CDR3 comprises 12 residues. CDR3 loop: CASSVDRGQQFF. For the CDR3, the DNA is TGCGCCAGCAGCGTCGACAGGGGGCAGCAGTTCTTC.